The entry below gives a single T cell receptor beta chain sequence along with its context. Its antigen is as yet unknown. The entry originates in a study of T cell repertoires in cytomegalovirus infection. TCRdb reanalysed the reads using MiXCR and keeps one entry per CDR3 protein. The sample includes roughly 280,000 distinct CDR3 sequences, 20% to 25% of them seen just once. Germline CDR1 is SGHTA and CDR2 is FQGNSA. Unmatched junction bases numbered 5, after V lost 5 bases and J lost 8 bases. The CDR3 totals 13 residues. The sequences come from cultured PBMCs, collected from culture after CMV antigen stimulation. This clonotype originated in a human donor in good health (CMV status not recorded). Some clones in this sample may be carry-over from other donors' samples. V is TRBV7-2 and J is TRBJ1-4, with 7 bases aligning to TRBD1. The CDR3 DNA reads TGTGCCAGCAGCGGCCCGGACAGGGAAAAACTGTTTTTT. Translation: CASSGPDREKLFF.